This T cell receptor beta chain was obtained from a study of beta chain features in type 1 diabetes. About the study: Examined across all samples were about 99,000,000 sorted cells.

Per germline, CDR1 LNHDA and CDR2 SQIVND (reference sequence). The CDR3 is made up of 17 amino acids. The ends were cut back, 0 bases at V and 0 bases at J, with 12 bases in the middle. The authors reverse transcribed all of the isolated RNA, so sequencing captured expressed TCRB transcripts. It was found that naive, central memory and regulatory T cell samples averaged about 3.57 million reads. Assay: immunoSEQ multiplex PCR; the TCRdb copy retains only in-frame clones and omits some. The profile shows about 140,000 clones, about a tenth of them singletons. This clone appeared a few times. The clonotype was recovered from a woman aged 40-49 years in good health. The sample consisted of central memory CD4+ T cells from blood. The rearrangement links TRBV19 to TRBJ1-5, with TRBD1 as a possible D gene (5 bases). CDR3 sequence: CASSIDQRGDSNQPQHF. For the CDR3, the DNA is TGTGCCAGTAGTATAGATCAGCGGGGGGATAGCAATCAGCCCCAGCATTTT.